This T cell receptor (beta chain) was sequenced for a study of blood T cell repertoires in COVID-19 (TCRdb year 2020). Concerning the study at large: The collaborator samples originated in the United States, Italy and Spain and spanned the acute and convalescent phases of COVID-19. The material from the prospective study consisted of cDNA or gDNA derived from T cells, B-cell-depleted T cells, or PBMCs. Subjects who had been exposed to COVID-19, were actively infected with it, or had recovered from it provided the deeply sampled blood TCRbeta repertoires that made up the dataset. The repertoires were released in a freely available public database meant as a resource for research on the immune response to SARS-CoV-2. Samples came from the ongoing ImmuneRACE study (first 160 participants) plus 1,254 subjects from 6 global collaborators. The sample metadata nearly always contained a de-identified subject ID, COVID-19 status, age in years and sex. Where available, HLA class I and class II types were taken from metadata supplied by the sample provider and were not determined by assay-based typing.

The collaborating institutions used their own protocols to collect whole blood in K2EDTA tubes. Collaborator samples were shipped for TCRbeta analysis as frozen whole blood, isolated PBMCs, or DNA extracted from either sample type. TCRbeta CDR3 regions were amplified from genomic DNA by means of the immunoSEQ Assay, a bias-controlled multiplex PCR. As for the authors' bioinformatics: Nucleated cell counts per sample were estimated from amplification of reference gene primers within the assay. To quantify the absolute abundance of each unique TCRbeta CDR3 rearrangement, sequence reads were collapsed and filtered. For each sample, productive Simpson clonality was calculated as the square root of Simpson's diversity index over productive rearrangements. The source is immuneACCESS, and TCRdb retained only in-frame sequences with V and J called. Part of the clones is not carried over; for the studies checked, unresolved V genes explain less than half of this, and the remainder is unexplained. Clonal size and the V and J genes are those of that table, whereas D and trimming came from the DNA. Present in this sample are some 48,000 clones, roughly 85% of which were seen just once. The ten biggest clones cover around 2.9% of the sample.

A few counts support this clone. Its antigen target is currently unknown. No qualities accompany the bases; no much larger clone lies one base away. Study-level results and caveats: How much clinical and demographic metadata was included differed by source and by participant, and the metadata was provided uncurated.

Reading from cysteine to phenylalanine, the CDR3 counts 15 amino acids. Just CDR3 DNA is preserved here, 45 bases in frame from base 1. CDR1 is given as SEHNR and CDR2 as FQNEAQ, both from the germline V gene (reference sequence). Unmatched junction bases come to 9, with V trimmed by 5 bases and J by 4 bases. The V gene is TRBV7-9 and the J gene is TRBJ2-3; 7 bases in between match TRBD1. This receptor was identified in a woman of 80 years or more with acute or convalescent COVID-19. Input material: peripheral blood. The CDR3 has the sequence CASSLSQGFADTQYF. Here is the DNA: TGTGCCAGCAGCCTATCACAGGGGTTCGCAGATACGCAGTATTTT. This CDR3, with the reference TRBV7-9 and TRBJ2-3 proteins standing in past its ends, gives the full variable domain DTGVSQNPRHKITKRGQNVTFRCDPISEHNRLYWYRQTLGQGPEFLTYFQNEAQLEKSRLLSDRFSAERPKGSFSTLEIQRTEQGDSAMYLCASSLSQGFADTQYFGPGTRLTVL.